These T cell receptor beta chains were read from a single sample in a study of a mutant IDH1 vaccine in newly diagnosed glioma. No cognate antigen is known for these TCRs. Libraries were prepared by immunoSEQ multiplex PCR; TCRdb keeps only in-frame clonotypes and omits some of them. The table records 35,000 to 50,000 clones, roughly 83% of them present only once. This material consisted of PBMCs, taken from a glioma patient whose treatment included an IDH1 peptide vaccine. All receptors derive from a woman aged 45-60 years with glioma. Each CDR3 is given with its conserved first and last residue. D genes are given only for firm matches. Size values are once, few and many counts, or a class for expanded clones, and some rows have none.

V,size,D,J,DNA,CDR3
TRBV5-1,.,.,TRBJ2-2,TGCGCCAGCAGCTTGGGGGAACGCACCGGGGAGCTGTTTTTT,CASSLGERTGELFF
TRBV14,once,.,TRBJ2-3,TGTGCCAGCAGCCTCCCCGGGGCGGGGCTTTTGGATACGCAGTATTTT,CASSLPGAGLLDTQYF
TRBV29-1,.,TRBD1,TRBJ1-2,TGCAGCGTTGAGGGACAGGGAGTAGGCTACACCTTC,CSVEGQGVGYTF
TRBV19,.,.,TRBJ2-7,TGTGCCAGTAGTATTTCATCAGGGACCTACGAGCAGTACTTC,CASSISSGTYEQYF
TRBV5-4,.,TRBD2,TRBJ2-7,TGTGCCAGCAGCTTGGTGGCGGGGGGGCGGAACGAGCAGTACTTC,CASSLVAGGRNEQYF
TRBV27,.,.,TRBJ1-3,TGTGCCAGCAGTTTAAACAGGGCGAGCTCTGGAAACACCATATATTTT,CASSLNRASSGNTIYF
TRBV6-1,.,.,TRBJ1-2,TGTGCCAGCAGTGTTCAGGGGACGTCACTTTATGGCTACACCTTC,CASSVQGTSLYGYTF
TRBV29-1,.,.,TRBJ1-2,TGCAGCGCCACCGGGGACGTCTCGAGGGGCTACACCTTC,CSATGDVSRGYTF
TRBV7-2,.,TRBD1,TRBJ1-1,TGTGCCAGCAGCGGGACAGGGAAGCGCACTGAAGCTTTCTTT,CASSGTGKRTEAFF
TRBV10-3,.,.,TRBJ1-1,TGTGCCGTCAGTGGGGAGGGATCCACTGAAGCTTTCTTT,CAVSGEGSTEAFF
TRBV5-1,.,TRBD1,TRBJ2-7,TGCGCCAGCAGCCCTCGCACAGGGGGCAGTGTGTACGAGCAGTACTTC,CASSPRTGGSVYEQYF
TRBV5-4,.,.,TRBJ2-7,TGTGCCAGCAGCCCCAAGGCGGACTCCTACGAGCAGTACTTC,CASSPKADSYEQYF
TRBV9,.,.,TRBJ2-5,TGTGCCAGCAGCCTCGCCCCCACAGCGGATCAAGAGACCCAGTACTTC,CASSLAPTADQETQYF
TRBV2,.,.,TRBJ1-2,TGTGCCAGCAGTGGGGACTCGGGGAATGGCTACACCTTC,CASSGDSGNGYTF
TRBV27,.,.,TRBJ1-1,TGTGCCAGCAGTTTTTTGGGTAACGTGAACACTGAAGCTTTCTTT,CASSFLGNVNTEAFF
TRBV5-1,.,TRBD2,TRBJ2-7,TGCGCCAGCAGCTGGACTAGCGGGAGCTCCTACGAGCAGTACTTC,CASSWTSGSSYEQYF
TRBV5-1,.,.,TRBJ2-7,TGCGCCAGCAGCTTGGCCGGGGGCAGCTCCTACGAGCAGTACTTC,CASSLAGGSSYEQYF
TRBV30,.,.,TRBJ2-3,TGTGCCTGGATGCATAGGGGGGGGCCCCAACCATCTAGCACAGATACGCAGTATTTT,CAWMHRGGPQPSSTDTQYF
TRBV5-1,.,.,TRBJ2-7,TGCGCCAGCAGCTTGAGCCAAACTACGACCTACGAGCAGTACTTC,CASSLSQTTTYEQYF
TRBV9,.,.,TRBJ2-5,TGTGCCAGCAGCCCAGCCCCCGCCGGAGAAGAGACCCAGTACTTC,CASSPAPAGEETQYF
TRBV27,once,.,TRBJ2-7,TGTGCCAGCAGTTTTATAGACGAGCCCTACGAGCAGTACTTC,CASSFIDEPYEQYF
TRBV5-8,.,.,TRBJ2-7,TGTGCCAGCAGCTGCAACCGCTACGAGCAGTACTTC,CASSCNRYEQYF
TRBV5-6,.,.,TRBJ1-4,TGTGCCAGCAGCTTGGCGGGGAGAACTAATGAAAAACTGTTTTTT,CASSLAGRTNEKLFF
TRBV6-1,few,.,TRBJ1-1,TGTGCCAGCAACCACAGAGTAAACACTGAAGCTTTCTTT,CASNHRVNTEAFF
TRBV9,.,.,TRBJ2-3,TGTGCCAGCAGCGCCCCGGCCTCTTATAGCACAGATACGCAGTATTTT,CASSAPASYSTDTQYF
TRBV11-2,.,TRBD1,TRBJ2-5,TGTGCCAGCAGCTTAGACGACAGGGCCACGGTTGAGACCCAGTACTTC,CASSLDDRATVETQYF
TRBV9,.,TRBD1,TRBJ2-4,TGTGCCAGCAGCTCGGGACAGACTAACTTGGACATTCAGTACTTC,CASSSGQTNLDIQYF
TRBV10-2,.,.,TRBJ2-2,TGCGCCAGCAGTGAAGGTAAGAGGAACACCGGGGAGCTGTTTTTT,CASSEGKRNTGELFF
TRBV27,.,TRBD1,TRBJ2-7,TGTGCCAGCAGTTTATCGACAGGGAGCGAGCAGTACTTC,CASSLSTGSEQYF
TRBV7-2,.,.,TRBJ1-5,TGTGCCAGCACCAATGGGGGGGGCAATCAGCCCCAGCATTTT,CASTNGGGNQPQHF
TRBV9,few,.,TRBJ1-4,TGTGCCAGCAGCTGGGGCACAACTAATGAAAAACTGTTTTTT,CASSWGTTNEKLFF
TRBV7-2,.,.,TRBJ1-6,TGTGCCAGCAGCGGTCAGATCTCCTATAATTCACCCCTCCACTTT,CASSGQISYNSPLHF
TRBV6-5,.,.,TRBJ1-1,TGTGCCAGCAGCCGGGACCCGATGAACACTGAAGCTTTCTTT,CASSRDPMNTEAFF
TRBV2,.,TRBD2,TRBJ2-1,TGTGCCAGCACCCAGACTAGCGGGGTAAACAATGAGCAGTTCTTC,CASTQTSGVNNEQFF
TRBV5-1,.,.,TRBJ1-6,TGCGCCAGCAGAGGGGGAAAAGGCAATTCACCCCTCCACTTT,CASRGGKGNSPLHF
TRBV25-1,.,.,TRBJ1-1,TGTGCCAGCAGGACCTTGAACACTGAAGCTTTCTTT,CASRTLNTEAFF
TRBV29-1,.,TRBD2,TRBJ2-3,TGCAGCGTCGTTGATCCTCTAGCGGGGGCCACAGATACGCAGTATTTT,CSVVDPLAGATDTQYF
TRBV7-3,few,TRBD1,TRBJ1-1,TGTGCCAGCAGCAGACAGGGGAACACTGAAGCTTTCTTT,CASSRQGNTEAFF
TRBV29-1,.,.,TRBJ2-1,TGCAGCGTTGAAGCGGGGGCCACCTACAATGAGCAGTTCTTC,CSVEAGATYNEQFF
TRBV19,.,.,TRBJ1-5,TGTGCCAGTAGCCTGACGGGAACTCAGCCCCAGCATTTT,CASSLTGTQPQHF
TRBV5-1,.,TRBD2,TRBJ2-5,TGCGCCAGCAAAAGCGGGGGGGGGACCGGAGAGACCCAGTACTTC,CASKSGGGTGETQYF
TRBV19,.,.,TRBJ1-5,TGTGCCAGTAGTCCGAGGCCCCATCAGCCCCAGCATTTT,CASSPRPHQPQHF
TRBV4-1,.,TRBD1,TRBJ2-1,TGCGCCAGCAGCCACCCCGGGACAGGGGTTTGGAATGAGCAGTTCTTC,CASSHPGTGVWNEQFF
TRBV5-6,.,.,TRBJ1-1,TGTGCCAGCAGCTGGGGCAGAGGGGCTCACACTGAAGCTTTCTTT,CASSWGRGAHTEAFF
TRBV10-3,.,TRBD1,TRBJ1-2,TGTGCCACCACTACCCAAACAGGGGGCTTTGGCTACACCTTC,CATTTQTGGFGYTF